This T cell receptor beta chain was identified in a study of T-cell reconstitution after alpha-beta-depleted transplantation in children (dated by TCRdb to the mid-2010s). For context, the study as a whole: T-cell immune reconstitution after TCRalphabeta/CD19-depleted allogeneic hematopoietic cell transplantation in children was quantitatively tracked in the study by means of TCR repertoire profiling.

The method was PCR. Sequencing was carried out with an Illumina HiSeq 2500. TCR library preparation used molecular barcoding, with unique molecular identifiers applied to normalize quantification of the TCRbeta repertoire. The raw public data were reprocessed by TCRdb itself: fastp quality trimming at Q25, MiXCR clonotype calling, in-frame beta chains only. Each CDR3 protein appears once, grouped with its most common genes and DNA. The sample profile shows more than 200,000 distinct CDR3 sequences; approximately 9.7% of them were found once. The top ten hold less than 6% of the sample. This clonotype has ten or more counts. Its target antigen remains unknown. There are no base qualities to consult, and no much larger clone falls within one base. Taken from the germline V gene, the CDR1 and CDR2 loops are SGHDN and FVKESK. From its cysteine to its phenylalanine, the CDR3 spans 13 amino acids. Only CDR3 DNA remains: 39 bases, in frame from the first base. V is cut by 4 bases and J by 11 bases, and the space between the germline ends is 17 bases.

This chain joins TRBV14 to TRBJ1-1, with TRBD1 as a weak D call on 5 bases. Material: PBMCs from the stem cell graft donor, obtained from the stem cell graft. The clonotype originates from a human donor who donated a stem cell graft to a child with SCID. CDR3 protein: CASSPSPRVAAFF. The sequence in DNA is TGTGCCAGCAGCCCTAGCCCCAGGGTTGCCGCTTTCTTT.